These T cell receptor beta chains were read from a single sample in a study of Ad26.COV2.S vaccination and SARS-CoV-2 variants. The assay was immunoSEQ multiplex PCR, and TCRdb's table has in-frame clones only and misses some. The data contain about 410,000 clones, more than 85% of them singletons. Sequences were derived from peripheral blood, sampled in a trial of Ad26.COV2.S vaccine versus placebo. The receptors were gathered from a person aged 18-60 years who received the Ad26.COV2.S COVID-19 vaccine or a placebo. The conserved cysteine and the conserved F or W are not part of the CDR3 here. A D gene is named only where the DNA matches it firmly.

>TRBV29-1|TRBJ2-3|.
SVDPGNTDTQY
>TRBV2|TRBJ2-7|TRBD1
ASSWGQSYEQY
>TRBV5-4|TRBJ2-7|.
ASSWERDSAYEQY
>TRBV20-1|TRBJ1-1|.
SASQGQGTDTEAF
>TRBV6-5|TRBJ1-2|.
ASSNRAHYGYT
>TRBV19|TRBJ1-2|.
ASSMGQGPNYGYT
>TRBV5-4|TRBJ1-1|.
ASSLASDWGTEAF
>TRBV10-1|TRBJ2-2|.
ASNKQGTGELF
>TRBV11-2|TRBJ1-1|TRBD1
ASSPRQGVTEAF
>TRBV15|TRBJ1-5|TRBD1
ATDTDRGPNRPQH
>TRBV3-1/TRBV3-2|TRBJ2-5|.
ASSREETQY
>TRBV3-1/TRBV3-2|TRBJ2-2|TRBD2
ASSQGGTGELF
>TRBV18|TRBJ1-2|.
ASSPLGPDNGYT
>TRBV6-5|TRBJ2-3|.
ASSYSRGGVPDTQY
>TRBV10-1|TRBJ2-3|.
ASSESNSAGATDTQY
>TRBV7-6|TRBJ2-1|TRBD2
ASSIGASGGVEQF
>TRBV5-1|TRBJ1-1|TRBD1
ASRIGTGGMNTEAF
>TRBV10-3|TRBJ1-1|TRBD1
AISTEDRDTEAF
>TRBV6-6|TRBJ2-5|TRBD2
ASRASGGAETQY
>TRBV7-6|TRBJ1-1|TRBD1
ASSLVTGQTIEAF
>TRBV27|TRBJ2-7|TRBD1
ASRSTGPSYEQY
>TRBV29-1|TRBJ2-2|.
SVSGGNTGELF
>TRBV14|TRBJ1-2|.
ASSQEGHDGYT
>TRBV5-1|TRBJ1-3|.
ASRPGPADGNTIY
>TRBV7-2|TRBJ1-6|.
ASSLSQKNSPLH
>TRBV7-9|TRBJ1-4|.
ASSLGLQGTNEKLF
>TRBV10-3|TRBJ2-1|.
AISAEVNEQF
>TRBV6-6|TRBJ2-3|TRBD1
ASSYSRQGAFDTQY
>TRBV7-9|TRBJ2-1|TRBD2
ASSSSGLAGGNEQF
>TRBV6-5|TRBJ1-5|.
ASSPRGERNQPQH
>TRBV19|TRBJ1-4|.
ASSIVQGGNEKLF
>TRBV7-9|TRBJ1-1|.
ASSSQLEAF
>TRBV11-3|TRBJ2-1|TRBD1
ASSFNTGGITEQF
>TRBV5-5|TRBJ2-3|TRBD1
ASSSTGFSTDTQY
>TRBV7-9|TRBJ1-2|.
ASGPTATGYGYT
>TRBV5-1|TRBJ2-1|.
ASSLRGQTDNEQF
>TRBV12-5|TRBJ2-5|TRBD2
ASGTGRAQETQY
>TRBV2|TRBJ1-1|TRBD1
ASSQQGGTEAF
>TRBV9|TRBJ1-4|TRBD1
ASSATGVVQTNEKLF
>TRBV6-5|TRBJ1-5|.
ASSLTTEEDQPQH
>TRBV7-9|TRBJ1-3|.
ASRHRENSGNTIY
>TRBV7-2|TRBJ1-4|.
ASSARQRLNEKLF
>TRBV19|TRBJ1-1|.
ASSSNRDPDMNTEAF
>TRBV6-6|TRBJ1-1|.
ASSYGQENTEAF
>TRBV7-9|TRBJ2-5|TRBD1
ASSSWRQGTETQY
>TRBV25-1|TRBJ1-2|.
ASSDSSGSSLYGYT
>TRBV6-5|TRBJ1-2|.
ASSYLSRADYGYT